In this sample, the clone carrying this TCR beta chain turned up once. After removal of 6 bases from V and 7 bases from J, the junction contained 8 bases not matched to a gene. CDR3 length: 13 amino acids. Germline V CDR1 and CDR2: ENHRY, SYGVKD. The entry originates in a study of blood T cell repertoires in COVID-19. In the study overall: Researchers got acute and convalescent COVID-19 samples from the United States, Italy and Spain. The cDNA or gDNA used as material had been derived from T cells, B-cell-depleted T cells, or PBMCs.

Study processing details: It was from reference gene primer amplification that nucleated cell counts were estimated. The repertoire was sequenced with immunoSEQ multiplex PCR; TCRdb's copy has only in-frame clones and lacks some. From that table come the V and J calls and clone size; the DNA was used to work out D and trimming. The sample includes roughly 140,000 clones, 78% of them seen just once. The rearrangement links TRBV10-3 to TRBJ1-1; 7 positions match TRBD1. The sequencing sample was made of peripheral blood. This TCR was sampled from a woman aged 55-69 years with acute or convalescent COVID-19. CDR3 bases: TGTGCCATCAGCGTCCTAGGGGGCCTTGAAGCTTTCTTT. It is translated as CAISVLGGLEAFF.